This passage covers 24 T cell receptor beta chains from one sample sequenced in a study of tissue T cells after allogeneic stem cell transplantation. The method was immunoSEQ multiplex PCR; TCRdb's version includes in-frame clones alone and lacks a portion of them. The sample has 25,000 to 30,000 clones; roughly nine tenths are singletons. Sequencing used blood, obtained before transplantation. The receptor source for this set is a male donor aged 60 or older who later had graft-versus-host disease after an allogeneic stem cell transplant.

V usage is TRBV2 and J usage is TRBJ2-2; D is unresolved. The CDR3 consists of 13 residues. Trimming shortened V by 4 bases and J by 6 bases, and 9 bases separated the two germline ends. From germline, CDR1 is SNHLY and CDR2 FYNNEI. The CDR3 sequence is CASSVMHAGELFF. For the CDR3, the DNA is TGTGCCAGCAGTGTAATGCACGCCGGGGAGCTGTTTTTT.

The chain combines TRBV19 with TRBJ2-3, with a weak D call TRBD1 (5 bases). The CDR3 covers 13 residues. Trimming shortened V by 7 bases and J by 2 bases, and 10 bases separated the two germline ends. Germline loops: CDR1 LNHDA, CDR2 SQIVND (reference sequence). The CDR3 loop reads CASMDTFTDTQYF. The DNA of the CDR3 is TGTGCCAGTATGGACACCTTCACAGATACGCAGTATTTT. The complete variable domain, with remaining parts taken from reference TRBV19 and TRBJ2-3, reads DGGITQSPKYLFRKEGQNVTLSCEQNLNHDAMYWYRQDPGQGLRLIYYSQIVNDFQKGDIAEGYSVSREKKESFPLTVTSAQKNPTAFYLCASMDTFTDTQYFGPGTRLTVL.

The chain joins TRBV28 to TRBJ2-5; 7 nucleotides agree with TRBD1. The better agreement between TRBJ2-7 and the DNA end casts doubt on the J call. This CDR3 is built from 14 residues. Germline CDR1 and CDR2: MDHEN and SYDVKM. The CDR3 DNA sequence: TGTGCCAGCAGTTTCCCAGGGGGAGAATACGAGCAGTACTTC. Amino acid sequence: CASSFPGGEYEQYF.

V and J are TRBV5-4 and TRBJ1-2; the D gene is possibly TRBD1 (5 bases). Germline CDR1 reads SGHNT; CDR2 reads YYREEE (reference sequence). Trimming shortened V by 1 base and J by 5 bases, and 12 bases separated the two germline ends. This CDR3 comprises 14 residues. DNA of the CDR3: TGTGCCAGCAGCTTGACCGACAGTCTTTATGGCTACACCTTC. Encoded protein: CASSLTDSLYGYTF.

The V gene is TRBV15, the J gene TRBJ2-5; TRBD2 might be the D (6 bases). This CDR3 has 13 residues. Trimming took 7 bases from V and 1 from J, leaving 10 bases between them. The V gene's germline CDR1 is LNHNV and CDR2 YYDKDF (reference sequence). DNA of the CDR3: TGTGCCACCACCCCGGGGGTCCAAGAGACCCAGTACTTC. Its translation: CATTPGVQETQYF.

The J gene is TRBJ2-7, the V gene TRBV30; 9 positions agree with TRBD1. CDR3 size: 14 residues. Germline loops: CDR1 GTSNPN, CDR2 SVGIG (reference sequence). Trimming removed 5 bases from V and 2 bases from J; junction bases left unmatched: 7. In DNA, the CDR3 is TGTGCCTGGTCAGACAGGGGGGAGACCTACGAGCAGTACTTC. This sequence encodes CAWSDRGETYEQYF.

This clone has just one count. J is TRBJ1-2 and V is TRBV9, with 8 nucleotides matching TRBD1. Germline V CDR1 and CDR2: SGDLS, YYNGEE. CDR3 length: 15 amino acids. J was trimmed by 3 bases and V by 4 bases; bases with no gene match: 8. In DNA form, the CDR3 reads TGTGCCAGCAGCCCGCGGACAGGGTGGGACTATGGCTACACCTTC. It is translated as CASSPRTGWDYGYTF. Full variable domain (missing parts from reference TRBV9 and TRBJ1-2): DSGVTQTPKHLITATGQRVTLRCSPRSGDLSVYWYQQSLDQGLQFLIQYYNGEERAKGNILERFSAQQFPDLHSELNLSSLELGDSALYFCASSPRTGWDYGYTFGSGTRLTVV.

The chain recombines TRBV5-6 with TRBJ1-2; D is uncertain. Germline values: CDR1 SGHDT, CDR2 YYEEEE. The CDR3 is made up of 12 amino acids. V lost 3 bases and J lost 5, with 8 bases in between. The CDR3 nucleotides are TGTGCCAGCAGCTCGAGTGAGTATGGCTACACCTTC. Encoded protein: CASSSSEYGYTF.

As regards this clone: Germline is not matched at one junction end, which may reflect a read error. The same CDR3 also results from other DNA sequences found in this sample. The chain uses TRBV11-3 and TRBJ2-7; D call uncertain. Germline-derived CDR1 and CDR2 are SGHNT and YENEEA. This CDR3 is built from 14 residues. Written as DNA, the CDR3 is TGTGCCAGCAGCGCGTCTCGGACCTCCTACGAACAGTACTTC. This codes for CASSASRTSYEQYF.

The chain joins TRBV5-1 to TRBJ2-1; TRBD1 agrees at 11 bases. The germline CDR1 and CDR2 sequences are SGHRS and YFSETQ. The CDR3 runs 15 residues. Trimming took 4 bases from V and 2 from J; bases not matched to a gene: 2. The CDR3 DNA reads as TGCGCCAGCAGCCCGGGACAGGGGGCCTACAATGAGCAGTTCTTC. The encoded protein is CASSPGQGAYNEQFF. The full variable domain, in which reference TRBV5-1 and TRBJ2-1 provide the parts outside the CDR3, is KAGVTQTPRYLIKTRGQQVTLSCSPISGHRSVSWYQQTPGQGLQFLFEYFSETQRNKGNFPGRFSGRQFSNSRSEMNVSTLELGDSALYLCASSPGQGAYNEQFFGPGTRLTVL.

The chain joins TRBV11-3 to TRBJ2-5; weak D call: TRBD2 (6 bases). V was pared by 1 base and J by 4 bases, with 10 bases between. CDR3 length: 14 residues. Germline values: CDR1 SGHNT, CDR2 YENEEA. CDR3 residues: CASSLGVGRETQYF. The CDR3 coding sequence is TGTGCCAGCAGCTTAGGTGTCGGGAGAGAGACCCAGTACTTC.

The chain carries TRBV6-5 and TRBJ2-1; 9 bases are a match to TRBD1. This CDR3 contains 14 residues. After removal of 0 bases from V and 7 bases from J, the junction contained 1 base not matched to a gene. Germline assignment: CDR1 MNHEY and CDR2 SVGAGI. CDR3 DNA sequence: TGTGCCAGCAGTTACTCGACAGGGGGAAATGAGCAGTTCTTC. Residues: CASSYSTGGNEQFF.

The J gene is TRBJ2-7, the V gene TRBV5-4; weak D call: TRBD1 (5 bases). The CDR3 is 14 amino acids. Germline-derived CDR1 and CDR2 are SGHNT and YYREEE (reference sequence). Trimming shortened V by 3 bases and J by 5 bases, and 15 bases separated the two germline ends. DNA of the CDR3: TGTGCCAGCAGCTCCGGGTCAGACAGCAACGAGCAGTACTTC. Protein product: CASSSGSDSNEQYF.

Worth noting for this clone: Compared with germline, one end of the junction differs, possibly owing to a read error. The chain couples TRBV27 to TRBJ1-1; 11 bases are shared with TRBD1. Germline CDR1 MNHEY, CDR2 SMNVEV (reference sequence). This CDR3 contains 16 residues. CDR3 protein: CASSPRTGGLETEAFF. CDR3 sequence (DNA): TGTGCTAGCAGTCCACGGACAGGGGGCTTAGAGACTGAAGCTTTCTTT.

About this clone: At one end, the junction sequence differs from germline, possibly due to a read error. The rearrangement links TRBV18 to TRBJ2-7; 8 bases are shared with TRBD1. The V gene's germline CDR1 is KGHSH and CDR2 LQKENI. This CDR3 region has 15 residues. This CDR3 reads CASSPPSGGSHEQYF. CDR3 coding DNA: TGTGCCAGCTCACCACCGTCAGGGGGCTCCCACGAGCAGTACTTC. Looking up the rest from reference TRBV18 and TRBJ2-7 gives the full variable domain: NAGVMQNPRHLVRRRGQEARLRCSPMKGHSHVYWYRQLPEEGLKFMVYLQKENIIDESGMPKERFSAEFPKEGPSILRIQQVVRGDSAAYFCASSPPSGGSHEQYFGPGTRLTVT.

The chain couples TRBV18 to TRBJ2-7; 8 nucleotides align to TRBD1. In germline, CDR1 is KGHSH, CDR2 LQKENI. The ends lost 4 bases at V and 5 bases at J; junction bases unmatched: 10. The CDR3 has 15 residues. CDR3 sequence (DNA): TGTGCCAGCTCACTCCAGTGGACAGGGAATGACGAGCAGTACTTC. Protein product: CASSLQWTGNDEQYF.

This chain's CDR3 is CASSLDRVYGYTF. CDR3 in DNA: TGTGCCAGCAGCCTAGACAGGGTCTATGGCTACACCTTC. The chain joins TRBV7-8 to TRBJ1-2, with 7 nucleotides matching TRBD1. With V trimmed by 5 bases and J by 4 bases, 4 bases remained unmatched. Germline loops: CDR1 SGHVS, CDR2 FQNEAQ. The CDR3 length is 13 residues.

This clone was found once. The chain couples TRBV5-5 to TRBJ1-3, with 8 nucleotides matching TRBD1. The CDR3 is made up of 15 amino acids. V lost 3 bases to trimming and J lost 7 bases; unmatched junction nucleotides: 9. Germline V gives CDR1 SGHKS, CDR2 YYEKEE (reference sequence). The CDR3 loop reads CASSSGGNLGNTIYF. The CDR3 coding sequence is TGTGCCAGCAGCTCAGGGGGCAATTTGGGTAACACCATATATTTT. Drawing the rest from reference TRBV5-5 and TRBJ1-3, the complete variable domain is DAGVTQSPTHLIKTRGQQVTLRCSPISGHKSVSWYQQVLGQGPQFIFQYYEKEERGRGNFPDRFSARQFPNYSSELNVNALLLGDSALYLCASSSGGNLGNTIYFGEGSWLTVV.

The chain carries TRBV5-4 and TRBJ1-6; TRBD1 agrees at 9 bases. Germline lookup yields CDR1 SGHNT and CDR2 YYREEE (reference sequence). The CDR3 spans 15 residues. V was pared by 4 bases and J by 9 bases, with 8 bases of the junction left unmatched. Here the CDR3 reads CASSLTGGPLSPLHF. Written as DNA, the CDR3 is TGTGCCAGCAGCCTAACAGGGGGCCCCCTTTCACCCCTCCACTTT. The full variable domain, with the rest looked up from reference TRBV5-4 and TRBJ1-6, is ETGVTQSPTHLIKTRGQQVTLRCSSQSGHNTVSWYQQALGQGPQFIFQYYREEENGRGNFPPRFSGLQFPNYSSELNVNALELDDSALYLCASSLTGGPLSPLHFGNGTRLTVT.

This rearrangement joins TRBV18 to TRBJ2-7, with D maybe TRBD2 (5 bases). CDR1 and CDR2 (germline): KGHSH, LQKENI. This CDR3 is built from 13 residues. The V end was cut by 3 bases, the J end by 7 bases, with 13 bases between. CDR3 amino acids: CASSPGEQGEQYF. CDR3 coding DNA: TGTGCCAGCTCACCCGGGGAGCAAGGGGAGCAGTACTTC.

The chain is built from TRBV4-1 and TRBJ1-2; the D is unclear. Germline V gene data show CDR1 as MGHRA and CDR2 as YSYEKL. CDR3 length: 16 amino acids. V was shortened by 0 bases and J by 5 bases, with 16 bases between the two germline ends. The CDR3 loop reads CASSQETSASRYGYTF. The CDR3, as DNA: TGCGCCAGCAGCCAAGAGACGTCGGCCAGTCGATATGGCTACACCTTC.

The chain links TRBV21-1 to TRBJ2-7; the listed D gene, TRBD2, was not tested against the DNA. TRBV21-1 is noted as a pseudogene. There are 16 residues in the CDR3. CDR3 region: CASSKGRPGTRDEQYF. As DNA, the CDR3 is TGTGCCAGCAGCAAAGGCCGGCCCGGGACTAGAGACGAGCAGTACTTC.

The V and J genes are TRBV19 and TRBJ1-1; TRBD1 might be the D (5 bases). CDR1 is LNHDA and CDR2 is SQIVND in the germline V gene (reference sequence). The V end lost 2 bases, the J end lost 6 bases, and 7 bases lay between the germline ends. The CDR3 contains 12 residues. In DNA, the CDR3 is TGTGCCAGTAGTATATGGGGCGCTGAAGCTTTCTTT. Protein sequence: CASSIWGAEAFF.

This chain joins TRBV19 and TRBJ2-5, with TRBD1 matching over 9 bases. This CDR3 spans 15 amino acids. The V segment lost 6 bases and the J segment 4 bases; nucleotides outside the gene matches: 9. Per the germline V gene, CDR1 is LNHDA and CDR2 is SQIVND (reference sequence). The CDR3 is CASSTMGQGAETQYF. The CDR3 nucleotides read TGTGCCAGTAGCACCATGGGACAGGGCGCAGAGACCCAGTACTTC.